These 21 T cell receptor beta chains share one sample of origin, sequenced in a study of shared clonotypes between healthy human individuals. CD45RO negativity and positive selection for CCR7 defined naive CD8 cells, a population that excluded terminally differentiated effector memory CD45RA+ cells. Libraries were prepared by immunoSEQ multiplex PCR; TCRdb keeps only in-frame clonotypes and omits some of them. The repertoire holds hundreds of thousands of clones, with nearly 97% as singletons. The specimen sequenced was naive CD8+ T cells sorted from blood. The receptors originated from a woman aged 30 to 39 in good health.

The chain uses TRBV15 and TRBJ2-2; 8 bases are shared with TRBD1. The CDR3 has 15 residues. Germline V gene lookup returns CDR1 LNHNV and CDR2 YYDKDF (reference sequence). The trim removed 3 bases at V and 5 bases at J, leaving 5 bases unmatched. CDR3 in DNA: TGTGCCACCAGCAGTGGACAGGGTGGGACCGGGGAGCTGTTTTTT. It specifies CATSSGQGGTGELFF. Based on the CDR3 plus reference TRBV15 and TRBJ2-2, the full variable domain is DAMVIQNPRYQVTQFGKPVTLSCSQTLNHNVMYWYQQKSSQAPKLLFHYYDKDFNNEADTPDNFQSRRPNTSFCFLDIRSPGLGDTAMYLCATSSGQGGTGELFFGEGSRLTVL.

This clone was seen a single time. The chain combines TRBV7-9 with TRBJ2-1; D ambiguous. Germline values: CDR1 SEHNR, CDR2 FQNEAQ (reference sequence). The CDR3 sequence is 12 residues long. With 3 bases removed from V and 10 bases from J, the gap between germline ends came to 10 bases. Written as DNA, the CDR3 is TGTGCCAGCAGCTTCGATCTTACAGAGCAGTTCTTC. It encodes CASSFDLTEQFF.

The genes are TRBV7-2 and TRBJ2-5; 9 bases line up with TRBD1. The DNA end is more similar to TRBJ2-7, so the J call may be wrong. Germline CDR1 is SGHTA and CDR2 is FQGNSA. This CDR3 has 14 amino acids. CDR3 sequence reads: CASSWGTGKAEQYF. The CDR3 region has the DNA TGTGCCAGCAGCTGGGGGACAGGGAAAGCCGAGCAGTACTTC.

The chain employs TRBV28 and TRBJ2-7; no reliable D call. The V gene's germline CDR1 is MDHEN and CDR2 SYDVKM. V lost 3 bases and J lost 2, with 17 bases in between. The CDR3 extends over 16 amino acids. This CDR3 reads CASSFPRPPAAYEQYF. CDR3 DNA: TGTGCCAGCAGTTTCCCAAGGCCCCCCGCGGCCTACGAGCAGTACTTC.

This chain uses TRBV27 with TRBJ2-1; the match to TRBD1 covers 11 bases. This CDR3 is 14 amino acids long. J was trimmed by 6 bases and V by 4 bases; bases with no gene match: 2. Germline-derived CDR1 and CDR2 are MNHEY and SMNVEV (reference sequence). DNA for the CDR3: TGTGCCAGCAGTTCCGGGACAGGGGGCAATGAGCAGTTCTTC. Its protein product is CASSSGTGGNEQFF.

The chain has TRBV5-6 and TRBJ2-5; TRBD1 aligns across 8 bases. With V trimmed by 0 bases and J by 2 bases, 9 bases remained unmatched. This CDR3 is built from 17 residues. CDR1 is SGHDT and CDR2 is YYEEEE in the germline V gene. Here the CDR3 reads CASSLAPGGTPQETQYF. The CDR3 DNA reads TGTGCCAGCAGCTTGGCCCCAGGGGGCACACCGCAAGAGACCCAGTACTTC. The variable domain in full, completed from reference TRBV5-6 and TRBJ2-5, reads DAGVTQSPTHLIKTRGQQVTLRCSPKSGHDTVSWYQQALGQGPQFIFQYYEEEERQRGNFPDRFSGHQFPNYSSELNVNALLLGDSALYLCASSLAPGGTPQETQYFGPGTRLLVL.

This clone was observed once. CDR3 loop: CASSYSGQVGTQYF. As DNA, the CDR3 is TGTGCCAGCAGTTACTCAGGACAGGTCGGGACCCAGTACTTC. The chain recombines TRBV6-6 with TRBJ2-5; 7 bases agree with TRBD1. Germline assignment: CDR1 MNHNY and CDR2 SVGAGI (reference sequence). The V and J ends lost 0 bases and 7 bases, in that order; junction bases with no gene match: 5. The CDR3 length is 14 residues.

This chain uses TRBV27 with TRBJ2-2; a weak D match, TRBD2 (5 bases). Germline CDR1 is MNHEY and CDR2 is SMNVEV (reference sequence). V lost 0 bases and J lost 7, with 12 bases in between. The CDR3 length is 15 residues. The CDR3 region is CASSLSIRGIGELFF. The CDR3, as DNA: TGTGCCAGCAGTTTATCGATTCGGGGTATCGGGGAGCTGTTTTTT.

Here the CDR3 DNA reads TGTGCCAGCAGTGGCACCGGGACAGGGGGCGATAAGGGTGAAGCTTTCTTT. Amino acid sequence: CASSGTGTGGDKGEAFF. V and J are TRBV7-9 and TRBJ1-1, with 12 bases identical to TRBD1. This CDR3 region has 17 residues. Losses at the gene ends were 6 bases for V and 7 bases for J; bases not matched to a gene: 15. Germline loops: CDR1 SEHNR, CDR2 FQNEAQ (reference sequence).

The chain's CDR3 is CASSVVGSPTDTQYF. The CDR3 DNA follows: TGTGCCAGCAGCGTAGTCGGGTCCCCCACAGATACGCAGTATTTT. The chain joins TRBV9 to TRBJ2-3; D gene uncertain. Germline values: CDR1 SGDLS, CDR2 YYNGEE. The CDR3 contains 15 residues. V lost 0 bases, J lost 2 bases, and 10 bases lay in between. Looking up the rest from reference TRBV9 and TRBJ2-3 gives the full variable domain: DSGVTQTPKHLITATGQRVTLRCSPRSGDLSVYWYQQSLDQGLQFLIQYYNGEERAKGNILERFSAQQFPDLHSELNLSSLELGDSALYFCASSVVGSPTDTQYFGPGTRLTVL.

The gene calls are TRBV5-4 and TRBJ2-7; 12 nucleotides match TRBD2. V trimming: 4 bases; J trimming: 6 bases; junction bases outside the gene matches: 8. Germline loops: CDR1 SGHNT, CDR2 YYREEE (reference sequence). This CDR3 is built from 15 residues. The CDR3 sequence is CASSPGLAGGPEQYF. The DNA for the CDR3 is TGTGCCAGCAGCCCCGGCCTAGCGGGAGGGCCCGAGCAGTACTTC.

J is TRBJ1-3 and V is TRBV7-9, with unresolved D. The germline V and J ends were trimmed by 5 bases and 4 bases, with 15 bases remaining between them. Germline V CDR1 and CDR2: SEHNR, FQNEAQ (reference sequence). This CDR3 has 15 amino acids. CDR3 protein: CASSLSSGAGNTIYF. Written as DNA, the CDR3 is TGTGCCAGCAGCCTGTCCTCCGGCGCGGGAAACACCATATATTTT.

This chain uses TRBV5-6 with TRBJ2-5; 10 positions match TRBD1. Germline CDR1 is SGHDT and CDR2 is YYEEEE. The junction had 7 bases not matched to a gene; V was cut back by 0 bases and J by 11 bases. The CDR3 consists of 14 residues. The CDR3 here is CASSLGQGAVEQYF. In DNA, the CDR3 is TGTGCCAGCAGCTTGGGACAGGGGGCAGTGGAGCAGTACTTC.

The chain employs TRBV7-9 and TRBJ2-3; 12 positions match TRBD2. The V and J ends lost 1 base and 5 bases, in that order; junction bases with no gene match: 1. The germline CDR1 and CDR2 sequences are SEHNR and FQNEAQ (reference sequence). The CDR3 contains 15 residues. CDR3 region: CASSLGLAGEDTQYF. The CDR3 DNA reads as TGTGCCAGCAGCTTAGGACTAGCGGGAGAAGATACGCAGTATTTT.

The chain recombines TRBV15 with TRBJ2-7; 10 bases align to TRBD2. The CDR3 sequence is 14 residues long. Germline lookup yields CDR1 LNHNV and CDR2 YYDKDF (reference sequence). V shed 4 bases and J 4 bases; nucleotides not matched to a gene: 4. The CDR3 here is CATSILAGSYEQYF. The CDR3 nucleotides read TGTGCCACCAGCATACTAGCGGGATCGTACGAGCAGTACTTC. Full variable domain (missing parts from reference TRBV15 and TRBJ2-7): DAMVIQNPRYQVTQFGKPVTLSCSQTLNHNVMYWYQQKSSQAPKLLFHYYDKDFNNEADTPDNFQSRRPNTSFCFLDIRSPGLGDTAMYLCATSILAGSYEQYFGPGTRLTVT.

The DNA for the CDR3 is TGTGCCAGCAGCCCCAGACAGGGGCGGGAGTCTGAAGCTTTCTTT. Translated: CASSPRQGRESEAFF. The V gene is TRBV7-6, the J gene TRBJ1-1, with TRBD1 identical over 8 bases. The ends lost 5 bases at V and 6 bases at J; junction bases unmatched: 11. This CDR3 spans 15 amino acids. The germline V gene has CDR1 SGHVS and CDR2 FNYEAQ.

The CDR3 DNA is TGTGCCAGCAACCCCAGGAGGTCCGGGGAGCTGTTTTTT. Encoded protein: CASNPRRSGELFF. This chain connects TRBV5-6 to TRBJ2-2, with D maybe TRBD2 (5 bases). Trimming took 6 bases from V and 6 from J, leaving 12 bases between them. This CDR3 contains 13 residues. The germline CDR1 and CDR2 sequences are SGHDT and YYEEEE.

The chain uses TRBV28 and TRBJ2-5; D unclear. This CDR3 has 18 amino acids. In germline, CDR1 is MDHEN, CDR2 SYDVKM. Trimming removed 3 bases at V and 2 bases at J, with 22 bases between. In nucleotides, the CDR3 is TGTGCCAGCAGTTTTGCGCCTGGCCAACTGACCCTGCAAGAGACCCAGTACTTC. Protein: CASSFAPGQLTLQETQYF.

The chain has TRBV2 and TRBJ1-1; D is unresolved. Germline CDR1 is SNHLY and CDR2 is FYNNEI. Trimming took 3 bases from V and 3 from J, leaving 17 bases between them. This CDR3 has 16 residues. The CDR3 nucleotides are TGTGCCAGCAGTGATATCGGTCAGGACCTCCACACTGAAGCTTTCTTT. Protein: CASSDIGQDLHTEAFF.

The gene calls are TRBV11-2 and TRBJ2-7; tentative D call: TRBD2 (5 bases). Trimming removed 3 bases from V and 4 bases from J, with 10 bases in between. Germline lookup yields CDR1 SGHAT and CDR2 FQNNGV. The CDR3 is 13 residues long. The CDR3 sequence: CASSFGEKYEQYF. The CDR3 DNA sequence: TGTGCCAGCAGCTTTGGGGAGAAATACGAGCAGTACTTC.

This clone occurred once. The chain employs TRBV19 and TRBJ2-1; 7 bases are a match to TRBD2. The V segment lost 1 base and the J segment 6 bases; nucleotides outside the gene matches: 9. This CDR3 is built from 16 residues. Germline V gives CDR1 LNHDA, CDR2 SQIVND (reference sequence). CDR3 loop: CASSIAPREKPNEQFF. For the CDR3, the DNA is TGTGCCAGTAGTATAGCTCCGCGGGAGAAACCCAATGAGCAGTTCTTC.